This is a list of T cell receptor beta chains from one sample in a study of T cells in tumors and immune-related adverse events. The assay was immunoSEQ multiplex PCR, and TCRdb's table has in-frame clones only and misses some. The sample has around 8,100 clones, around 94% seen once; the top ten hold less than 2.5%. Material: lymph node tissue, obtained from a patient treated with anti-PD-1 therapy. The receptor set was obtained from a female donor with metastatic renal cell carcinoma. The CDR3 runs from the conserved cysteine through the conserved F or W. The D gene is left open where the match is weak. Not all rows give a size; the values are once, few, many and, for expanded clones, a class.

CDR3aa | CDR3nt | v_gene | abundance | j_gene | d_gene
CSVVPGQGISYEQYF | TGCAGCGTTGTTCCCGGACAGGGGATCTCCTACGAGCAGTACTTC | TRBV29-1 | . | TRBJ2-7 | TRBD1
CASSLSGGSNEQFF | TGCGCCAGCAGCTTGTCCGGGGGGAGCAATGAGCAGTTCTTC | TRBV5-1 | . | TRBJ2-1 | TRBD2
CASGGKRTGLLDEQYF | TGTGCCAGCGGGGGAAAGAGGACAGGCCTCCTGGACGAGCAGTACTTC | TRBV2 | . | TRBJ2-7 | TRBD1
CASSPPVAGAGNEQFF | TGTGCCAGCTCACCACCGGTGGCAGGGGCGGGCAATGAGCAGTTCTTC | TRBV18 | . | TRBJ2-1 | .
CAWGAGSRHNEQFF | TGTGCCTGGGGAGCGGGGAGTAGACACAATGAGCAGTTCTTC | TRBV30 | . | TRBJ2-1 | TRBD2
CASSLGIYDRSQEAFF | TGTGCCAGCAGCTTAGGTATATATGACAGGAGCCAAGAAGCTTTCTTT | TRBV7-9 | . | TRBJ1-1 | .
CASSYSVPSGANVLTF | TGTGCCAGCAGTTACTCTGTCCCCTCTGGGGCCAACGTCCTGACTTTC | TRBV6-5 | . | TRBJ2-6 | .
CASSGTSGGPQETQYF | TGCGCCAGCTCCGGGACTAGCGGGGGGCCACAAGAGACCCAGTACTTC | TRBV10-1 | . | TRBJ2-5 | TRBD2
CASSIDPRKGYTF | TGTGCCAGTAGTATAGATCCTCGGAAGGGCTACACCTTC | TRBV19 | . | TRBJ1-2 | .
CASSLASGDYEQYF | TGTGCCAGCAGCTTAGCTAGCGGAGACTACGAGCAGTACTTC | TRBV7-2 | . | TRBJ2-7 | .
CASSHRLATNTGELFF | TGTGCCAGCAGCCACCGACTAGCCACGAACACCGGGGAGCTGTTTTTT | TRBV5-8 | . | TRBJ2-2 | TRBD2
CASSPGTVNQPQHF | TGTGCCAGCAGCCCCGGGACAGTCAATCAGCCCCAGCATTTT | TRBV5-5 | once | TRBJ1-5 | TRBD1
CASSSTLLAGVTEQYF | TGTGCCAGCAGCTCTACATTACTAGCGGGAGTGACCGAGCAGTACTTC | TRBV11-2 | . | TRBJ2-7 | TRBD2
CASSPHPSSGANVLTF | TGTGCCAGCAGCCCCCACCCCTCCTCTGGGGCCAACGTCCTGACTTTC | TRBV7-2 | . | TRBJ2-6 | .
CASSLVDRGRAEKLFF | TGTGCCAGCAGCCTTGTCGACAGGGGGCGTGCTGAAAAACTGTTTTTT | TRBV7-9 | few | TRBJ1-4 | TRBD1
CASSSVQGDTDTQYF | TGTGCCAGCAGTTCAGTACAGGGAGACACAGATACGCAGTATTTT | TRBV27 | . | TRBJ2-3 | .
CASTDSLNEKLFF | TGTGCCAGCACAGACAGCCTTAATGAAAAACTGTTTTTT | TRBV7-9 | . | TRBJ1-4 | .
CASSLGGRAGSGDEQFF | TGTGCCAGCAGCTTGGGGGGTAGAGCGGGGTCTGGAGATGAGCAGTTCTTC | TRBV5-5 | once | TRBJ2-1 | TRBD2
CASSFGLADYNEQFF | TGTGCCAGCAGTTTCGGGCTAGCGGACTACAATGAGCAGTTCTTC | TRBV27 | . | TRBJ2-1 | TRBD2
CASSPGAPGTDTQYF | TGTGCCAGCAGCCCTGGTGCTCCCGGCACAGATACGCAGTATTTT | TRBV4-2 | . | TRBJ2-3 | .
CASSSDGTYEQYF | TGCGCCAGCAGCTCAGACGGAACCTACGAGCAGTACTTC | TRBV5-1 | . | TRBJ2-7 | .
CASSLYAGIQPQHF | TGTGCCAGCAGTTTATATGCGGGGATTCAGCCCCAGCATTTT | TRBV28 | . | TRBJ1-5 | .
CASSLSDTQYF | TGTGCCAGCAGCTTATCAGATACGCAGTATTTT | TRBV7-2 | . | TRBJ2-3 | .
CATTLGNNQPQHF | TGTGCCACCACCCTGGGTAACAATCAGCCCCAGCATTTT | TRBV19 | . | TRBJ1-5 | .
CASSPFQGQGAMYGYTF | TGTGCCAGCAGCCCATTTCAGGGACAGGGGGCCATGTATGGCTACACCTTC | TRBV4-2 | . | TRBJ1-2 | TRBD1
CASSPPSIGANEQYF | TGTGCCAGCTCACCACCTAGTATCGGGGCAAATGAGCAGTACTTC | TRBV18 | . | TRBJ2-7 | .
CASSPRVRNQETQYF | TGTGCCAGCAGCCCCAGAGTCAGGAATCAAGAGACCCAGTACTTC | TRBV11-3 | . | TRBJ2-5 | .
CASSLGGYRNPNTEAFF | TGTGCCAGCAGCTTGGGGGGTTACAGGAATCCGAACACTGAAGCTTTCTTT | TRBV5-4 | . | TRBJ1-1 | .
CASSATWDAEAFF | TGTGCCAGCAGCGCAACTTGGGACGCTGAAGCTTTCTTT | TRBV5-4 | few | TRBJ1-1 | .
CASSETGAATEAFF | TGTGCCAGCAGCGAAACAGGGGCCGCGACTGAAGCTTTCTTT | TRBV6-1 | . | TRBJ1-1 | TRBD1
CASSSGPDRNYGYTF | TGCGCCAGCAGCTCGGGACCGGACCGTAACTATGGCTACACCTTC | TRBV5-1 | . | TRBJ1-2 | .
CANSPRVGRDNEQFF | TGTGCCAACAGCCCACGGGTGGGCCGAGACAATGAGCAGTTCTTC | TRBV14 | . | TRBJ2-1 | .
CASSATYEQYF | TGTGCCAGCAGCGCGACCTACGAGCAGTACTTC | TRBV5-6 | . | TRBJ2-7 | .
CASSQAGTRVGSYNEQFF | TGTGCCAGCAGCCAAGCCGGGACCAGAGTGGGGTCCTACAATGAGCAGTTCTTC | TRBV4-2 | . | TRBJ2-1 | .
CASSFLKETQYF | TGTGCCAGCAGCTTTTTAAAAGAGACCCAGTACTTC | TRBV5-6 | . | TRBJ2-5 | .
CASSFGLAGNNRGNIQYF | TGCGCCAGCAGCTTCGGGCTAGCGGGAAACAACCGCGGCAACATTCAGTACTTC | TRBV5-1 | . | TRBJ2-4 | TRBD2
CASSLDPLGSGNTIYF | TGTGCCAGCAGCTTAGACCCGCTGGGCTCTGGAAACACCATATATTTT | TRBV7-2 | . | TRBJ1-3 | .
CASSQGIIGKYF | TGTGCCAGCAGCCAAGGGATTATCGGGAAGTACTTC | TRBV14 | once | TRBJ2-5 | .
CASSLARRGGTNHEQYF | TGTGCCAGCAGCTTAGCAAGACGGGGGGGTACTAATCACGAGCAGTACTTC | TRBV7-2 | . | TRBJ2-7 | TRBD2
CASSLWSNEQFF | TGTGCCAGCAGTTTATGGTCTAATGAGCAGTTCTTC | TRBV28 | . | TRBJ2-1 | .
CASSSPPGHSYNSPLHF | TGTGCCAGCAGCTCCCCTCCGGGACACTCCTATAATTCACCCCTCCACTTT | TRBV7-2 | . | TRBJ1-6 | .
CASGLIGAPPRDTQYF | TGTGCTAGTGGTTTGATCGGGGCCCCCCCCCGGGATACGCAGTATTTT | TRBV12-5 | . | TRBJ2-3 | .